The 27 T cell receptor beta chains below come from one sample, sequenced in a study of breast tumors, draining lymph nodes, adjacent tissues. TCRdb re-derived calls from the multiplex PCR reads in MiXCR, one entry per CDR3 protein. The sample has about 19,000 distinct CDR3 sequences; 43% are singletons. Material for sequencing was breast tumor tissue. Receptors were obtained from a female donor with breast cancer. Some clones in this sample may be carry-over from other donors' samples.

This chain joins TRBV2 and TRBJ1-4; D is ambiguous. Germline V gene lookup returns CDR1 SNHLY and CDR2 FYNNEI. V shed 7 bases and J shed 0 bases, with 12 bases lying between them. There are 15 residues in the CDR3. The CDR3, as DNA: TGTGCCAGCACCGTCCTTGGGACAACTAATGAAAAACTGTTTTTT. Residues: CASTVLGTTNEKLFF.

This clonotype was observed many times. The rearrangement uses TRBV30 and TRBJ1-5; D is unresolved. CDR3 size: 13 residues. From germline, CDR1 is GTSNPN and CDR2 SVGIG (reference sequence). Trimming took 2 bases from V and 11 from J, leaving 16 bases between them. The CDR3 DNA reads TGTGCCTGGAGTATAAGGATTGGGGAGGCCCAGCATTTT. Its translation is CAWSIRIGEAQHF.

This sequence joins TRBV10-3 and TRBJ2-1; TRBD1 matches 8 bases. The junction had 3 bases not matched to a gene; V was cut back by 7 bases and J by 10 bases. The germline gives CDR1 ENHRY, CDR2 SYGVKD. The CDR3 covers 11 residues. Here the CDR3 reads CAITGGSEQFF. The CDR3 DNA sequence: TGTGCCATCACAGGGGGCAGCGAGCAGTTCTTC.

The chain has TRBV12-3 or TRBV12-4 and TRBJ2-7, with D uncertain. CDR3 length: 15 residues. Trimming took 1 base from V and 0 from J, leaving 10 bases between them. This chain's CDR3 is CASSLVKGFSYEQYF. The CDR3 DNA reads TGTGCCAGCAGTTTAGTTAAGGGTTTCTCCTACGAGCAGTACTTC.

This clonotype was picked up many times. This CDR3 is CASSLEGQTHQPQHF. The CDR3 bases are TGCGCCAGCAGTCTAGAGGGGCAGACGCATCAGCCCCAGCATTTT. V is TRBV5-1 and J is TRBJ1-5; TRBD1 is a possible D gene (5 bases). Germline CDR1 is SGHRS and CDR2 is YFSETQ. Trimming removed 5 bases at V and 5 bases at J, with 17 bases between. This CDR3 spans 15 amino acids.

The chain couples TRBV2 to TRBJ2-3, with 8 bases matching TRBD2. This CDR3 comprises 15 residues. Trimming removed 6 bases from V and 1 base from J; junction bases left unmatched: 6. Germline V gives CDR1 SNHLY, CDR2 FYNNEI. The CDR3: CASRAGGAGTDTQYF. CDR3 sequence (DNA): TGTGCCAGCAGAGCCGGGGGGGCCGGCACAGATACGCAGTATTTT.

The CDR3 nucleotides read TGTGCCAGCACCGGGACAGGGGGTAATAATTCACCCCTCCACTTT. It codes for CASTGTGGNNSPLHF. The chain links TRBV2 to TRBJ1-6; 11 bases match TRBD1. The CDR3 has 15 residues. Germline-derived CDR1 and CDR2 are SNHLY and FYNNEI. V lost 7 bases and J lost 5; bases outside the gene matches: 4.

In the case of this clonotype: Compared with germline, one end of the junction differs, possibly owing to a read error. V is TRBV24-1 and J is TRBJ1-1; the match to TRBD1 covers 11 bases. The CDR3 runs 14 residues. Germline-derived CDR1 and CDR2 are KGHDR and SFDVKD. The chain's CDR3 is CGTSGGQGENEAFF. The CDR3 region has the DNA TGTGGCACCAGTGGGGGACAGGGGGAGAATGAAGCTTTCTTT.

The rearrangement links TRBV6-6 to TRBJ1-2; the D gene is possibly TRBD1 (6 bases). The CDR3 runs to 14 residues. Per germline, CDR1 MNHNY and CDR2 SVGAGI (reference sequence). Trimming left V 6 bases short and J 4 bases short, with 15 bases between. As DNA, the CDR3 is TGTGCCAGCAGCCGAGGACAGATCGCCTATGGCTACACCTTC. Protein sequence: CASSRGQIAYGYTF.

This clonotype was found many times. This may stem from a read error, because a much larger clone lies one nucleotide away. The V call is TRBV6-5, the J call TRBJ2-1, with D maybe TRBD1 (6 bases). Germline loops: CDR1 MNHEY, CDR2 SVGAGI. This CDR3 has 15 residues. The CDR3 region is CASSHSGVRSNEQFF. Written as DNA, the CDR3 is TGTGCCAGCAGTCACTCAGGGGTAAGAAGCAATGAGCAGTTCTTC.

This clonotype was observed many times. This chain uses TRBV9 with TRBJ2-3, with 11 bases fitting TRBD2. V trimming: 4 bases; J trimming: 4 bases; junction bases outside the gene matches: 8. CDR1 and CDR2 from the germline V gene are SGDLS and YYNGEE. This CDR3 has 16 residues. The CDR3 sequence: CASSMVLAGAADTQYF. CDR3 DNA: TGTGCCAGCAGCATGGTACTAGCGGGGGCCGCAGATACGCAGTATTTT.

About this clonotype: As the CDR3 is not closed by the conserved phenylalanine or tryptophan, this likely results from a read error. The V call is TRBV7-8, the J call TRBJ2-7; D may match TRBD1 or TRBD2 (5 bases each). Germline loops: CDR1 SGHVS, CDR2 FQNEAQ. V was clipped by 2 bases and J by 5 bases, with 13 bases between them. The CDR3 has 14 amino acids. The CDR3 DNA sequence: TGTGCCAGCAGCTTACTTAGGGACGGTGACGAGCAGTACCTC. Its protein product is CASSLLRDGDEQYL.

Concerning this clonotype itself: Since the CDR3 does not end with the conserved phenylalanine or tryptophan, this likely comes from a read error. The genes are TRBV20-1 and TRBJ2-5, with no clear D. CDR1 is DFQATT, CDR2 SNEGSKA, per germline (reference sequence). This CDR3 has 11 amino acids. The CDR3 loop reads CSAQNQGTQYL. CDR3 DNA sequence: TGCAGTGCACAGAACCAAGGGACCCAGTACCTC.

This clonotype appeared many times. The chain has TRBV12-3 or TRBV12-4 and TRBJ2-1; weak D call: TRBD2 (5 bases). V lost 3 bases to trimming and J lost 8 bases, with 17 bases between them. This CDR3 region has 15 residues. Here the CDR3 DNA reads TGTGCCAGCAGTTTTGGAGTGGGCATGGGAGATGAGCAGTTCTTC. Residues: CASSFGVGMGDEQFF.

The table lists this clonotype with many counts. V gene TRBV5-1 combines with J gene TRBJ2-1, with 13 bases lining up with TRBD2. CDR1 SGHRS and CDR2 YFSETQ come from the germline V gene. V lost 4 bases and J lost 8; bases outside the gene matches: 15. This CDR3 comprises 18 residues. CDR3 in amino acids: CASSRQLRTSGSGDEQFF. CDR3 bases: TGCGCCAGCAGCCGACAACTCCGGACTAGCGGGAGCGGGGATGAGCAGTTCTTC.

This clonotype showed up many times. Possible read error: a much larger clone is one base away. Here the CDR3 reads CASSHGLVYEQYF. The DNA for the CDR3 is TGTGCCAGCAGTCATGGACTAGTCTACGAGCAGTACTTC. The chain combines TRBV6-2 or TRBV6-3 with TRBJ2-7, with 7 bases fitting TRBD2. Germline V gene sequence: CDR1 MNHEY, CDR2 SVGEGT. V dropped 5 bases and J dropped 3; count of bases not matched to a gene: 4. This CDR3 comprises 13 residues.

V is TRBV10-3 and J is TRBJ2-3; TRBD1 matches at 8 bases. The CDR3 is 12 residues long. The germline V gene has CDR1 ENHRY and CDR2 SYGVKD. The V gene end was trimmed by 7 bases and the J gene end by 11 bases; junction bases not matched to a gene: 8. The CDR3 loop reads CAITGGYNEQYF. The CDR3 nucleotides read TGTGCCATCACAGGGGGCTACAATGAGCAGTATTTT.

The chain employs TRBV7-2 and TRBJ2-3, with D maybe TRBD2 (6 bases). The CDR3 is 14 residues long. V was clipped by 5 bases and J by 8 bases, with 17 bases between them. The V gene's germline CDR1 is SGHTA and CDR2 FQGNSA. The DNA of the CDR3 is TGTGCCAGCAGCACCCGACTAGTCCCAGGTACGCAGTATTTT. Its protein is CASSTRLVPGTQYF.

CDR3: CASSVGTGAYEQYF. For the CDR3, the DNA is TGTGCCAGCAGTGTTGGGACAGGTGCCTACGAGCAGTACTTC. This chain connects TRBV2 to TRBJ2-7; 8 bases line up with TRBD1. The CDR3 extends over 14 amino acids. CDR1 and CDR2 (germline): SNHLY, FYNNEI. V was pared by 4 bases and J by 2 bases, with 4 bases of the junction left unmatched.

This clonotype is large. The rearrangement links TRBV5-5 to TRBJ2-7, with 11 bases lining up with TRBD1. This CDR3 has 15 residues. Unmatched junction bases numbered 4, after V lost 1 base and J lost 4 bases. Looked up from germline, CDR1 is SGHKS and CDR2 is YYEKEE (reference sequence). Here the CDR3 DNA reads TGTGCCAGCAGCTTGATGGACAGGGGGCAATACGAGCAGTACTTC. As protein: CASSLMDRGQYEQYF.

The chain combines TRBV11-1 with TRBJ2-1; tentative D call: TRBD1 (5 bases). V was shortened by 5 bases and J by 2 bases, with 10 bases between the two germline ends. This CDR3 is built from 14 residues. CDR1 is SGHAT and CDR2 is FQDESV in the germline V gene (reference sequence). The CDR3 DNA follows: TGTGCCAGCAGCGCCATGACAGCCTACAATGAGCAGTTCTTC. It translates to CASSAMTAYNEQFF.

This clonotype was observed at least ten times. The chain recombines TRBV5-1 with TRBJ2-1; 14 bases fit TRBD2. From germline, CDR1 is SGHRS and CDR2 YFSETQ. Unmatched junction bases numbered 3, after V lost 4 bases and J lost 6 bases. The CDR3 totals 15 residues. CDR3 DNA sequence: TGCGCCAGCAGCCACGGGACTAGCGGGAGCAATGAGCAGTTCTTC. It translates to CASSHGTSGSNEQFF. Filled out from reference TRBV5-1 and TRBJ2-1, the complete variable domain reads KAGVTQTPRYLIKTRGQQVTLSCSPISGHRSVSWYQQTPGQGLQFLFEYFSETQRNKGNFPGRFSGRQFSNSRSEMNVSTLELGDSALYLCASSHGTSGSNEQFFGPGTRLTVL.

The rearrangement uses TRBV19 and TRBJ1-4; D remains unclear. The CDR3 sequence is 12 residues long. CDR1 and CDR2 from the germline V gene are LNHDA and SQIVND (reference sequence). Deletions cut 11 bases from V and 6 bases from J, with 13 bases between. Here the CDR3 reads CAGSRSHEKLFF. The CDR3 DNA reads as TGTGCCGGGAGTAGAAGTCATGAAAAACTGTTTTTT.

Many counts were recorded for this clonotype. The chain carries TRBV5-6 and TRBJ2-2; 9 bases fit TRBD2. Germline assignment: CDR1 SGHDT and CDR2 YYEEEE. The CDR3 contains 21 residues. Losses at the gene ends were 1 base for V and 6 bases for J; bases not matched to a gene: 22. This CDR3 is CASSLLIAGDGNTPSAGELFF. The CDR3 DNA reads TGTGCCAGCAGCTTGCTAATAGCGGGAGACGGGAACACTCCGAGTGCCGGGGAGCTGTTTTTT.

This clonotype was recorded at least ten times. The chain recombines TRBV6-2 or TRBV6-3 with TRBJ2-7; D is perhaps TRBD2 (5 bases). This CDR3 is 12 amino acids long. Trimming cost V 4 bases and J 2 bases, with 6 bases left between them. Germline V CDR1 and CDR2: MNHEY, SVGEGT. This chain's CDR3 is CASSSGTYEQYF. The CDR3 DNA is TGTGCCAGCAGTTCGGGAACCTACGAGCAGTACTTC.

The V and J genes are TRBV5-1 and TRBJ2-7; D is tentatively TRBD1 or TRBD2 (5 bases each). Germline V gene data show CDR1 as SGHRS and CDR2 as YFSETQ. Trimming cost V 4 bases and J 3 bases, with 14 bases left between them. This CDR3 is 14 amino acids long. CDR3 nucleotide sequence: TGCGCCAGCAGCGCCGGGGACGGCCTCTACGAGCAGTACTTC. Translation: CASSAGDGLYEQYF.

This clonotype is termed medium-sized (0.01 to 0.1%). The chain has TRBV20-1 and TRBJ2-7; the match to TRBD2 covers 13 bases. Germline V gene sequence: CDR1 DFQATT, CDR2 SNEGSKA (reference sequence). The CDR3 runs to 16 residues. Trimming at V came to 5 bases and at J to 3 bases, leaving 10 bases not matched to a gene. The CDR3 DNA is TGCAGTGCTCGACTAGCGGGAGGCCTATCCCGCTACGAGCAGTACTTC. This translates into CSARLAGGLSRYEQYF.